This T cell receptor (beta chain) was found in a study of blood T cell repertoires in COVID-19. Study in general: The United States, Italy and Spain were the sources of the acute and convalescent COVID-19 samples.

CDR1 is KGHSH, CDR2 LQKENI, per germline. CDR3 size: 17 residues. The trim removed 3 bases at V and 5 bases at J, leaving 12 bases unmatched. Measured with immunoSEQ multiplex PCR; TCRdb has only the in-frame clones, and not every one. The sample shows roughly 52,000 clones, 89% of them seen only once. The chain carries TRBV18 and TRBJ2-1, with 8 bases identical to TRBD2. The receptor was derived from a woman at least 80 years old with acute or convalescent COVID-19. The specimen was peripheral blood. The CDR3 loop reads CASSPRVAGPPDNEQFF. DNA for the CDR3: TGTGCCAGCTCACCGAGGGTAGCGGGGCCTCCAGACAATGAGCAGTTCTTC.